This TCR beta chain was documented in a study of shared clonotypes between healthy human individuals. Background on the study: The donors, two women and a few men, were aged 18 to 49. Each donor had three CD4 naive, three CD4 memory, two CD8 naive and one CD8 memory plate.

Splitting of each subset's genomic DNA was done evenly across several immunoSEQ plates. TCRdb keeps only in-frame clones here, not all; method: immunoSEQ multiplex PCR. The table includes some 690,000 clones, roughly 87% detected once. Sequencing was carried out using memory CD8+ T cells from PBMCs. Subset denoted: CD45RO+ cells pooled with CCR7-negative TemRA cells. The source of this sequence is a man aged 18-30 years in good health. Some clones in this sample may be carry-over from other donors' samples.

The CDR3 loop reads CASSLPYRVNEQFF. CDR3 in DNA: TGTGCCAGCAGCCTTCCGTACCGGGTTAATGAGCAGTTCTTC. The V and J genes are TRBV7-9 and TRBJ2-1; D gene ambiguous. V was shortened by 5 bases and J by 7 bases, with 15 bases between the two germline ends. CDR3 length: 14 amino acids. Looked up from germline, CDR1 is SEHNR and CDR2 is FQNEAQ (reference sequence).